These T cell receptor beta chains were read from a single sample in a study of T cells in Graves' hyperthyroidism and ophthalmopathy. TCRdb itself ran the multiplex PCR reads through MiXCR, one entry per CDR3 protein. The sample has approximately 380,000 distinct CDR3 sequences; about an eighth are singletons. The sequencing input was blood. These receptors were taken from a man aged 50 to 60 with Graves' ophthalmopathy. CDR3s include the opening cysteine and the closing phenylalanine or tryptophan. Each record gives: J gene, D gene, V gene, clone size, CDR3 DNA, CDR3 protein. The D gene is left open where the match is weak. A row's size may be missing; if present it is once, few, many or a size class.

j_call: TRBJ2-3; d_call: .; v_call: TRBV11-2; clone_size: once; cdr3_nt: TGTGCCAGCAGCCTCGAGGCTAGCGGCACAGATACGCAGTATTTT; cdr3_aa: CASSLEASGTDTQYF
j_call: TRBJ2-1; d_call: .; v_call: TRBV5-5; clone_size: many; cdr3_nt: TGTGCCAGCAGCTTGGTTAGCGGAGGGATATACAATGAGCAGTTCTTC; cdr3_aa: CASSLVSGGIYNEQFF
j_call: TRBJ2-7; d_call: TRBD2; v_call: TRBV27; clone_size: few; cdr3_nt: TGTGCCAGCAGTGGGGGGGAGATACCGGGCTACGAGCAGTACTTC; cdr3_aa: CASSGGEIPGYEQYF
j_call: TRBJ2-5; d_call: .; v_call: TRBV20-1; clone_size: few; cdr3_nt: TGCAGTGCTAGGTCCCGGGAGCCGACAGAGACCCAGTACTTC; cdr3_aa: CSARSREPTETQYF
j_call: TRBJ2-2; d_call: .; v_call: TRBV20-1; clone_size: many; cdr3_nt: TGCAGTGCTAGCACACCGATTTTGAACACCGGGGAGCTGTTTTTT; cdr3_aa: CSASTPILNTGELFF
j_call: TRBJ2-7; d_call: TRBD2; v_call: TRBV20-1; clone_size: few; cdr3_nt: TGCAGTGCTAGAGGGACTAGCGGAGAATACGAGCAGTACTTC; cdr3_aa: CSARGTSGEYEQYF
j_call: TRBJ1-2; d_call: .; v_call: TRBV5-6; clone_size: .; cdr3_nt: TGTGCCAGCAGCCACTCGGGGAACTATGGCTACACCTTC; cdr3_aa: CASSHSGNYGYTF
j_call: TRBJ1-6; d_call: TRBD1; v_call: TRBV18; clone_size: .; cdr3_nt: TGTGCCAGCTCACCAACCCAGGACAGGGGTTATTCACCCCTCCACTTT; cdr3_aa: CASSPTQDRGYSPLHF
j_call: TRBJ2-1; d_call: TRBD1; v_call: TRBV6-5; clone_size: many; cdr3_nt: TGTGCCAGCAGTTACACAGGGACAGGGGCCTTCAATGAGCAGTTCTTC; cdr3_aa: CASSYTGTGAFNEQFF
j_call: TRBJ2-5; d_call: TRBD1; v_call: TRBV20-1; clone_size: few; cdr3_nt: TGCAGTGCTTCAAACCCTACAGGGGTCCGGGAGACCCAGTACTTC; cdr3_aa: CSASNPTGVRETQYF
j_call: TRBJ2-7; d_call: TRBD2; v_call: TRBV28; clone_size: .; cdr3_nt: TGTGCCAGCAGTTTATTGTTTGGGGTGGGGGGGAAATCCTACGAGCAGTACTTC; cdr3_aa: CASSLLFGVGGKSYEQYF
j_call: TRBJ2-7; d_call: TRBD2; v_call: TRBV5-1; clone_size: many; cdr3_nt: TGCGCCAGCGGAACTCCGACTCAGGGGACTAGCGGGATCTACGAGCAGTACTTC; cdr3_aa: CASGTPTQGTSGIYEQYF
j_call: TRBJ1-2; d_call: TRBD1; v_call: TRBV6-1; clone_size: many; cdr3_nt: TGTGCCAGCAGTTACCCCGGACAGGCGCGTGGCTACACCTTC; cdr3_aa: CASSYPGQARGYTF
j_call: TRBJ2-5; d_call: TRBD2; v_call: TRBV11-2; clone_size: many; cdr3_nt: TGTGCCAGCAGCCGAGAGACCTCGCCAGGGACTAAGTTCGACTTC; cdr3_aa: CASSRETSPGTKFDF
j_call: TRBJ1-2; d_call: .; v_call: TRBV9; clone_size: .; cdr3_nt: TGTGCCAGCAGCGGGATCCTACGGGGAAATAACTATGGCTACACCTTC; cdr3_aa: CASSGILRGNNYGYTF
j_call: TRBJ2-7; d_call: TRBD1; v_call: TRBV19; clone_size: few; cdr3_nt: TGTGCCAGTAGTATGGGACAGGGAGTAGACGAGCAGTACTTC; cdr3_aa: CASSMGQGVDEQYF
j_call: TRBJ2-7; d_call: .; v_call: TRBV28; clone_size: few; cdr3_nt: TGTGCCAGTACACAGGGACGGGCCTACGAGCAGTACTTC; cdr3_aa: CASTQGRAYEQYF
j_call: TRBJ2-7; d_call: .; v_call: TRBV11-2; clone_size: many; cdr3_nt: TGTGCCAGCAGCGCCCAGTGGGCTTCCTACGAGCAGTACTTC; cdr3_aa: CASSAQWASYEQYF
j_call: TRBJ1-1; d_call: TRBD1; v_call: TRBV2; clone_size: many; cdr3_nt: TGTGCCAGCAGTGATCAGGGGGCGAGCACTGAAGCTTTCTTT; cdr3_aa: CASSDQGASTEAFF
j_call: TRBJ2-7; d_call: .; v_call: TRBV2; clone_size: .; cdr3_nt: TGTGCCAGCAGTGAATGGCCTAGCGAGAGTACGAAGCAGTACTTC; cdr3_aa: CASSEWPSESTKQYF
j_call: TRBJ2-3; d_call: TRBD2; v_call: TRBV29-1; clone_size: .; cdr3_nt: TGCAGCGTTGATCCTTTCGCGGGAGTGGAAGATACGCAGTATTTT; cdr3_aa: CSVDPFAGVEDTQYF
j_call: TRBJ2-1; d_call: .; v_call: TRBV28; clone_size: many; cdr3_nt: TGTGCCAGCTGCCCGGCCCTGAGCTCCTACAATGAGCAGTTCTTC; cdr3_aa: CASCPALSSYNEQFF
j_call: TRBJ1-3; d_call: TRBD1; v_call: TRBV6-2/TRBV6-3; clone_size: .; cdr3_nt: TGTGCCAGCAGTTACGAGGGGGCGAGCTCTGGAAACACCACATATTTT; cdr3_aa: CASSYEGASSGNTTYF
j_call: TRBJ1-5; d_call: TRBD1; v_call: TRBV19; clone_size: .; cdr3_nt: TGTGCCAGTACCCGGACAGGGGTGAGCAATCAGCCCCAGCATTTT; cdr3_aa: CASTRTGVSNQPQHF
j_call: TRBJ2-1; d_call: .; v_call: TRBV20-1; clone_size: many; cdr3_nt: TGCAGTTCTAATAGCGGAAATAGCTACAATGAGCAGTTCTTC; cdr3_aa: CSSNSGNSYNEQFF
j_call: TRBJ2-2; d_call: .; v_call: TRBV5-1; clone_size: many; cdr3_nt: TGCGCCAGCAGCTTGCGTCTAGCGACCACCGGGGAGCTGTTTTTT; cdr3_aa: CASSLRLATTGELFF
j_call: TRBJ2-1; d_call: TRBD2; v_call: TRBV19; clone_size: .; cdr3_nt: TGTGCCAGTAGTAAACTAGCGGGCTCCTACAATGAGCAGTTCTTC; cdr3_aa: CASSKLAGSYNEQFF
j_call: TRBJ2-2; d_call: .; v_call: TRBV6-1; clone_size: .; cdr3_nt: TGTGCCAGTCGGGCCTCTGGGCCCGGGGAGCTGTTTTTT; cdr3_aa: CASRASGPGELFF
j_call: TRBJ2-7; d_call: .; v_call: TRBV7-9; clone_size: many; cdr3_nt: TGTGCCAGCAGCTTGGAGGGGCTCGTCGAGCAGTACTTC; cdr3_aa: CASSLEGLVEQYF
j_call: TRBJ2-1; d_call: .; v_call: TRBV9; clone_size: .; cdr3_nt: TGTGCCAGCAGCGAGGGGGACCAATACAATGAGCAGTTCTTC; cdr3_aa: CASSEGDQYNEQFF
j_call: TRBJ2-4; d_call: TRBD1; v_call: TRBV10-3; clone_size: many; cdr3_nt: TGTGCCATCTGGACAGGAAGAGCCAAAAACATTCAGTACTTC; cdr3_aa: CAIWTGRAKNIQYF
j_call: TRBJ2-1; d_call: TRBD1; v_call: TRBV29-1; clone_size: few; cdr3_nt: TGCAGCGTAGCCCGGGACAGGGCTCGGAATGAGCAGTTCTTC; cdr3_aa: CSVARDRARNEQFF
j_call: TRBJ1-1; d_call: .; v_call: TRBV30; clone_size: many; cdr3_nt: TGTGCCTGGAGTGGGGACACTGAAGCTTTCTTT; cdr3_aa: CAWSGDTEAFF
j_call: TRBJ1-5; d_call: TRBD1; v_call: TRBV19; clone_size: .; cdr3_nt: TGTGCCAGTAACCCAACCGGGACAGTCTTCGATCAGCCCCAGCATTTT; cdr3_aa: CASNPTGTVFDQPQHF
j_call: TRBJ2-5; d_call: TRBD2; v_call: TRBV20-1; clone_size: few; cdr3_nt: TGCAGTGCTGTAGCGGGAGGGCCATCAGAGACCCAGTACTTC; cdr3_aa: CSAVAGGPSETQYF
j_call: TRBJ1-5; d_call: .; v_call: TRBV20-1; clone_size: many; cdr3_nt: TGCAGTGCTAGTACGGGGGGGCAGCCCCAGCATTTT; cdr3_aa: CSASTGGQPQHF